This TCR beta chain was retrieved from a study of regulatory T cells in long-lasting Graves disease. Ten or more counts support this clonotype. Sequencing libraries for TCR beta were prepared with iRepertoire HTBI primers and Arm-PCR of CDR3 regions. TCRdb re-analysed the multiplex PCR reads in MiXCR, keeping a single row per CDR3 protein. The sample records 440,000 or so distinct CDR3 sequences, around 14% being singletons. The CDR3 is 14 residues long. V was pared by 4 bases and J by 0 bases, with 8 bases between. Germline values: CDR1 MNHNS, CDR2 SASEGT. Specified time point: newly diagnosed GD, antithyroid drugs for less than 3 months. Preparation of the TCR library used RNA extracted from PBMCs. One endocrinology department in Xi'an, China, was where patients came from. These data are also associated with another study on T cells in Graves' hyperthyroidism and ophthalmopathy. As that report states: With a duration under 2 months, the hyperthyroidism was newly diagnosed in patients aged 18 to 65. Using the HTBI primer set, a first-round RT-PCR was run on the TCR CDR3. Researchers report that a 13 V-J model separated ophthalmopathy from stable hyperthyroidism.

The sequences come from peripheral blood mononuclear cells (PBMCs), collected at new diagnosis, from a patient treated with antithyroid drugs. This TCR derives from a woman in her 30s with Graves disease. The chain combines TRBV6-1 with TRBJ2-3; no clear D gene. CDR3 sequence reads: CASSGGQSTDTQYF. DNA of the CDR3: TGTGCCAGCAGTGGCGGTCAGAGCACAGATACGCAGTATTTT.